What follows are 25 T cell receptor beta chains derived from one specimen sequenced in a study of regulatory T cells in long-lasting Graves disease. In building TCR beta libraries, iRepertoire HTBI primers were used together with Arm-PCR of CDR3 regions. One entry per CDR3 protein, called by TCRdb with MiXCR from the multiplex PCR reads. The profile shows roughly 260,000 distinct CDR3 sequences, approximately 18% of them singletons. Regarding time point: newly diagnosed GD, antithyroid drugs for less than 3 months. RNA isolated from PBMCs was used to make the TCR library. These data are also associated with another study on T cells in Graves' hyperthyroidism and ophthalmopathy.

Sequenced here: peripheral blood mononuclear cells (PBMCs), sampled at new diagnosis, from a patient treated with antithyroid drugs. These receptors came from a woman in her 30s with Graves disease.

This clonotype was counted at least ten times. Sequence at one end of the junction differs from germline and may be a read error. V and J are TRBV5-1 and TRBJ1-3; D gene ambiguous. Germline V CDR1 and CDR2: SGHRS, YFSETQ. The CDR3 is 13 residues long. The CDR3 loop reads CASSPTLESTIYF. In DNA, the CDR3 is TGTGCCAGCAGCCCTACTCTGGAAAGCACCATATATTTT. The full variable domain, completed using reference TRBV5-1 and TRBJ1-3, is KAGVTQTPRYLIKTRGQQVTLSCSPISGHRSVSWYQQTPGQGLQFLFEYFSETQRNKGNFPGRFSGRQFSNSRSEMNVSTLELGDSALYLCASSPTLESTIYFGEGSWLTVV.

This clonotype has a count of ten or more. The chain joins TRBV10-2 to TRBJ2-5, with D hard to call. This CDR3 region has 13 residues. Germline V gene data show CDR1 as WSHSY and CDR2 as SAAADI. Trimming shortened V by 4 bases and J by 1 base, and 7 bases separated the two germline ends. This chain's CDR3 is CASSVQVQETQYF. The DNA for the CDR3 is TGCGCCAGCAGTGTTCAGGTCCAAGAGACCCAGTACTTC.

This clonotype has more than one count but fewer than ten. This chain uses TRBV9 with TRBJ1-1, with D hard to call. The germline V and J ends were trimmed by 0 bases and 1 base, with 7 bases remaining between them. This CDR3 has 14 residues. Per germline, CDR1 SGDLS and CDR2 YYNGEE. CDR3 sequence (DNA): TGTGCCAGCAGCGTAGTTGGAAGGAACACTGAAGCTTTCTTT. This gives the protein CASSVVGRNTEAFF.

In its sample, this clonotype was seen many times. The chain uses TRBV18 and TRBJ1-1; 9 nucleotides match TRBD1. V shed 3 bases, J shed 0 bases, and the junction held 5 bases outside the gene matches. Per the germline V gene, CDR1 is KGHSH and CDR2 is LQKENI. The CDR3 is 16 amino acids. This chain's CDR3 is CASSPRTGDLNTEAFF. The CDR3 region has the DNA TGTGCCAGCTCACCTAGGACAGGGGACTTGAACACTGAAGCTTTCTTT.

The chain couples TRBV11-2 to TRBJ2-1; D possibly uses TRBD1 or TRBD2 (5 bases each). The CDR3 totals 15 residues. Germline V gene sequence: CDR1 SGHAT, CDR2 FQNNGV. The V gene lost 6 bases and the J gene lost 9 bases, with 21 bases spanning the gap. In DNA, the CDR3 is TGTGCCAGCAGTCCCGGGACGGATTTCTACGGTGAGCAGTTCTTC. It codes for CASSPGTDFYGEQFF.

In its sample, this clonotype was seen many times. This chain uses TRBV5-1 with TRBJ1-1; TRBD1 is a possible D gene (6 bases). Germline V gene sequence: CDR1 SGHRS, CDR2 YFSETQ. The CDR3 is 13 residues long. Trimming took 4 bases from V and 0 from J, leaving 7 bases between them. The CDR3 sequence: CASSTGLNTEAFF. The CDR3 DNA is TGCGCCAGCAGCACAGGGCTGAACACTGAAGCTTTCTTT.

In regard to this clonotype: This may arise from a read error, as a much more abundant clone is one base away. The V call is TRBV3-1, the J call TRBJ2-4, with D possibly being TRBD1 (6 bases). CDR1 and CDR2 (germline): LGHDT, YNNKEL (reference sequence). The CDR3 has 17 amino acids. Trimming took 0 bases from V and 5 from J, leaving 17 bases between them. CDR3 sequence reads: CASSQDLGGWDENIQYF. CDR3 sequence (DNA): TGTGCCAGCAGCCAAGATCTAGGGGGTTGGGACGAAAACATTCAGTACTTC.

In this sample, this clonotype turned up many times. The chain employs TRBV12-3 or TRBV12-4 and TRBJ1-1; unclear D gene. The CDR3 is made up of 15 amino acids. V lost 2 bases, J lost 4 bases, and 14 bases lay in between. The CDR3 region is CASSLLGWGPTEAFF. The CDR3 bases are TGTGCCAGCAGTTTATTGGGCTGGGGTCCCACTGAAGCTTTCTTT.

At least ten counts were recorded for this clonotype. The V gene is TRBV7-9, the J gene TRBJ2-7; D remains unclear. This CDR3 contains 11 residues. V dropped 4 bases and J dropped 6 bases, with 7 bases sitting between them. CDR1 SEHNR and CDR2 FQNEAQ come from the germline V gene (reference sequence). The CDR3 sequence: CASSSGLEQYF. Written as DNA, the CDR3 is TGTGCCAGCAGCTCTGGCCTCGAGCAGTACTTC.

This chain uses TRBV30 with TRBJ1-5; D is undetermined. The length of the CDR3 is 13 residues. V lost 4 bases and J 3 bases, leaving 10 bases between the germline ends. CDR1 is GTSNPN and CDR2 is SVGIG in the germline V gene (reference sequence). CDR3 protein: CAWNGEVNQPQHF. In nucleotides, the CDR3 is TGTGCCTGGAACGGGGAGGTCAATCAGCCCCAGCATTTT.

J is TRBJ1-1 and V is TRBV12-3 or TRBV12-4, with D perhaps matching TRBD1 (6 bases). The CDR3 covers 16 residues. With 5 bases removed from V and 1 base from J, the gap between germline ends came to 17 bases. Here the CDR3 DNA reads TGTGCCAGCAGTCCTAAGGGGGGGCTGGGGAACACTGAAGCTTTCTTT. Amino acids: CASSPKGGLGNTEAFF.

This clonotype was counted between two and nine times. The chain recombines TRBV6-2 or TRBV6-3 with TRBJ1-2, with no clear D. V shed 3 bases and J shed 0 bases, with 2 bases lying between them. Germline CDR1 MNHEY, CDR2 SVGEGT. This CDR3 has 12 amino acids. The CDR3 protein is CASSYANYGYTF. The CDR3 DNA sequence: TGTGCCAGCAGTTATGCTAACTATGGCTACACCTTC.

This clonotype was observed many times. This sequence joins TRBV13 and TRBJ2-7; tentative D call: TRBD1 (6 bases). The CDR3 has 15 residues. Trimming shortened V by 3 bases and J by 2 bases, and 14 bases separated the two germline ends. The V gene's germline CDR1 is PRHDT and CDR2 FYEKMQ (reference sequence). Written as DNA, the CDR3 is TGTGCCAGCAGCTTTCGGACGGACAGCCCCTACGAGCAGTACTTC. This translates into CASSFRTDSPYEQYF.

Comment on this clonotype: This likely came from a read error, as a far larger clone is one base away. The V call is TRBV20-1, the J call TRBJ2-1; TRBD2 might be the D (6 bases). The end of the DNA aligns better with TRBJ2-5, so the J call may be wrong. The CDR3 has 14 amino acids. Germline assignment: CDR1 DFQATT and CDR2 SNEGSKA (reference sequence). The CDR3 DNA sequence: TGCAGTGCCCTGAGCATAGGGTCCGGGGAGGCCCAGTACTTC. Translation gives CSALSIGSGEAQYF.

This clonotype was observed many times. The gene calls are TRBV14 and TRBJ2-7; D uncertain. Germline V CDR1 and CDR2: SGHDN, FVKESK. Trimming pared 1 base from V and 9 bases from J, leaving 10 bases between. This CDR3 has 12 residues. As DNA, the CDR3 is TGTGCCAGCAGCCAAGGGTATCCTAGGCAGTACTTC. Translating gives CASSQGYPRQYF. Combining the CDR3 with reference TRBV14 and TRBJ2-7 gives the whole variable domain EAGVTQFPSHSVIEKGQTVTLRCDPISGHDNLYWYRRVMGKEIKFLLHFVKESKQDESGMPNNRFLAERTGGTYSTLKVQPAELEDSGVYFCASSQGYPRQYFGPGTRLTVT.

This clonotype was seen at least ten times. The junction and the germline gene differ at one end; a read error may be behind it. The genes are TRBV5-1 and TRBJ2-1, with 8 bases matching TRBD1. CDR3 size: 16 residues. CDR1 and CDR2 from the germline V gene are SGHRS and YFSETQ. The CDR3 loop reads CASSLGPTGVANEQFF. The DNA of the CDR3 is TGTGCCAGCAGCTTGGGCCCGACAGGGGTTGCCAATGAGCAGTTCTTC.

This clonotype appeared a few times. This may arise from a read error, as a much more abundant clone is one base away. The V call is TRBV20-1, the J call TRBJ1-5; no reliable D call. Germline lookup yields CDR1 DFQATT and CDR2 SNEGSKA (reference sequence). CDR3 length: 14 amino acids. The CDR3 is CSARLGNSNQPPHF. The CDR3 nucleotides read TGCAGTGCTAGGCTAGGAAATAGCAATCAGCCCCCGCATTTT.

V usage is TRBV4-2 and J usage is TRBJ2-7; D uncertain. The germline CDR1 and CDR2 sequences are LGHNA and YNFKEQ. CDR3 length equals 15 residues. V was pared by 4 bases and J by 6 bases, with 19 bases between. This chain's CDR3 is CASSRDSGTLGEQYF. As DNA, the CDR3 is TGTGCCAGCAGCCGTGACTCGGGCACGTTAGGCGAGCAGTACTTC.

This clonotype was picked up many times. The chain couples TRBV18 to TRBJ2-3, with 7 positions matching TRBD1. V gave up 0 bases and J gave up 6 bases; unmatched junction bases: 9. This CDR3 region has 16 residues. Germline V CDR1 and CDR2: KGHSH, LQKENI. CDR3 sequence: CASSPPSPRGSDTQYF. CDR3 coding DNA: TGTGCCAGCTCACCACCGTCCCCCAGGGGGTCCGATACGCAGTATTTT.

This clonotype was seen many times. The chain carries TRBV7-2 and TRBJ1-4, with a possible D match to TRBD1 (5 bases). Germline CDR1 SGHTA, CDR2 FQGNSA. Trimming stripped 5 bases from V and 7 bases from J, with 11 bases between. The CDR3 contains 13 residues. The CDR3 DNA reads TGTGCCAGCAGCCTTAGTGGGGGTGAAAAACTGTTTTTT. This sequence encodes CASSLSGGEKLFF.

As to this clonotype: Just one base apart from a much larger clone, this may be a read error. This sequence joins TRBV4-3 and TRBJ2-3; 9 positions match TRBD2. Trimming removed 6 bases from V and 1 base from J; junction bases left unmatched: 11. Germline CDR1 reads LGHNA; CDR2 reads YSLEER. The CDR3 is 17 residues long. The CDR3 region is CASRRGLAPVRTDTQYF. CDR3 in DNA: TGCGCCAGCAGACGCGGACTAGCGCCGGTTCGCACAGATACGCAGTATTTT.

This clonotype was seen repeatedly, ten times or more. V gene TRBV10-2 combines with J gene TRBJ2-1; 9 bases align to TRBD1. CDR1 WSHSY and CDR2 SAAADI come from the germline V gene. Losses at the gene ends were 3 bases for V and 0 bases for J; bases not matched to a gene: 9. The CDR3 contains 18 residues. The CDR3 DNA follows: TGCGCCAGCAGTGACGACCAACAGGGGGCAAGCTCCTACAATGAGCAGTTCTTC. Its translation: CASSDDQQGASSYNEQFF.

This clonotype was counted many times. This chain uses TRBV3-1 with TRBJ1-1; possibly TRBD1 for D (6 bases). Germline V gene data show CDR1 as LGHDT and CDR2 as YNNKEL (reference sequence). The germline V and J ends were trimmed by 4 bases and 6 bases, with 15 bases remaining between them. The CDR3 totals 14 residues. The CDR3 reads CASSLKGVNAEAFF. The CDR3 DNA is TGTGCCAGCAGCCTCAAGGGGGTGAATGCTGAAGCTTTCTTT.

This clonotype came up many times. V and J are TRBV3-1 and TRBJ1-6, with D possibly TRBD1 on 5 matching bases. CDR1 and CDR2 (germline): LGHDT, YNNKEL (reference sequence). V lost 1 base, J lost 7 bases, and 14 bases lay in between. The CDR3 has 16 amino acids. The CDR3 loop is CASSQVYGGSNSPLHF. The CDR3, as DNA: TGTGCCAGCAGCCAAGTATATGGGGGAAGCAATTCACCCCTCCACTTT.

This clonotype was picked up many times. This chain connects TRBV5-5 to TRBJ1-1; maybe TRBD1 (5 bases). The CDR3 loop spans 15 amino acids. Germline CDR1 reads SGHKS; CDR2 reads YYEKEE (reference sequence). V dropped 4 bases and J dropped 4 bases, with 17 bases sitting between them. CDR3 nucleotides: TGTGCCAGCAGCAGGTCGGGACGCGAGGGCACTGAAGCTTTCTTT. Translation gives CASSRSGREGTEAFF.